One and the same sample provided the 12 T cell receptor beta chains below, sequenced in a study of beta chain features in type 1 diabetes. Sequenced material consisted of expressed TCRB transcripts (all of the isolated RNA was reverse transcribed). Sequenced by immunoSEQ multiplex PCR; TCRdb stores in-frame clones only, minus some. Among 550,000 to 850,000 clones, around 15% were seen once, and the ten largest hold 0.022%. These receptors' antigens are unknown. Notes on the study in general: Researchers report that Type 1 diabetes patients had moderately but significantly shorter TCRB CDR3s across all four CD4+ subsets.

Specimen: naive CD4+ T cells from blood. These receptors came from a young man with type 1 diabetes.

This clone has just a few counts. The rearrangement joins TRBV7-2 to TRBJ2-1; D remains unclear. Germline V gene sequence: CDR1 SGHTA, CDR2 FQGNSA. V was pared by 5 bases and J by 5 bases, with 13 bases between. The CDR3 is 14 amino acids. CDR3 amino acids: CASSRMTADNEQFF. The CDR3 bases are TGTGCCAGCAGCCGTATGACTGCAGACAATGAGCAGTTCTTC.

This clone was counted only a few times. V usage is TRBV10-3 and J usage is TRBJ2-2; 8 nucleotides match TRBD1. V shed 4 bases and J 3 bases; nucleotides not matched to a gene: 4. The CDR3 spans 15 residues. The V gene's germline CDR1 is ENHRY and CDR2 SYGVKD. The CDR3 spells CAISVPDRDTGELFF. In DNA form, the CDR3 reads TGTGCCATCAGTGTCCCGGACAGGGACACCGGGGAGCTGTTTTTT.

The chain joins TRBV6-4 to TRBJ2-6, with unresolved D. The CDR3 runs 14 residues. Germline loops: CDR1 MRHNA, CDR2 SNTAGT. Trimming shortened V by 4 bases and J by 3 bases, and 7 bases separated the two germline ends. CDR3 sequence: CASSGQGGANVLTF. The CDR3 DNA reads TGTGCCAGCAGTGGGCAAGGTGGGGCCAACGTCCTGACTTTC.

This clone has just a few counts. The V call is TRBV9, the J call TRBJ2-6; 7 bases line up with TRBD2. The trim removed 2 bases at V and 0 bases at J, leaving 8 bases unmatched. The CDR3 contains 18 residues. Germline CDR1 SGDLS, CDR2 YYNGEE. The CDR3 coding sequence is TGTGCCAGCAGCGTCATCGGGGGGACGGGCTCTGGGGCCAACGTCCTGACTTTC. It codes for CASSVIGGTGSGANVLTF.

This clone has only a few counts. The gene calls are TRBV30 and TRBJ1-1; unclear D gene. The CDR3 covers 13 residues. The V gene lost 7 bases and the J gene lost 1 base, with 13 bases spanning the gap. CDR1 and CDR2 from the germline V gene are GTSNPN and SVGIG (reference sequence). CDR3 nucleotides: TGTGCCTCCACACCCCCATCGAACACTGAAGCTTTCTTT. Its protein product is CASTPPSNTEAFF.

The CDR3 DNA sequence: TGTGCCAGCAGTTACTCGAGCTCCACAGGGCCCTACGAGCAGTACTTC. This encodes CASSYSSSTGPYEQYF. The rearrangement uses TRBV6-6 and TRBJ2-7; maybe TRBD1 (6 bases). The CDR3 consists of 16 residues. Trimming took off 0 bases at V and 2 bases at J, with 14 bases between the two ends. Germline V lookup: CDR1 MNHNY, CDR2 SVGAGI (reference sequence).

This sequence joins TRBV7-2 and TRBJ1-5; D perhaps matches TRBD1 (6 bases). The CDR3 runs 13 residues. Germline lookup yields CDR1 SGHTA and CDR2 FQGNSA. Trimming removed 6 bases from V and 3 bases from J, with 9 bases in between. The CDR3 loop reads CASRDSNNQPQHF. CDR3 nucleotide sequence: TGTGCCAGCAGGGACAGCAACAATCAGCCCCAGCATTTT. Complete variable domain (other parts from reference TRBV7-2 and TRBJ1-5): GAGVSQSPSNKVTEKGKDVELRCDPISGHTALYWYRQSLGQGLEFLIYFQGNSAPDKSGLPSDRFSAERTGGSVSTLTIQRTQQEDSAVYLCASRDSNNQPQHFGDGTRLSIL.

This clone was detected a few times. The J gene is TRBJ2-1, the V gene TRBV5-4; TRBD1 matches 7 bases. J was trimmed by 4 bases and V by 0 bases; bases with no gene match: 7. Germline V gene sequence: CDR1 SGHNT, CDR2 YYREEE (reference sequence). There are 16 residues in the CDR3. The CDR3 is CASSLALDRVYNEQFF. The CDR3 DNA follows: TGTGCCAGCAGCTTGGCCCTCGACAGGGTATACAATGAGCAGTTCTTC.

The chain employs TRBV7-3 and TRBJ1-2; D unresolved. Trimming took off 2 bases at V and 4 bases at J, with 8 bases between the two ends. The germline V gene encodes CDR1 SGHTA and CDR2 FQGTGA. The CDR3 totals 13 residues. CDR3 nucleotide sequence: TGTGCCAGCAGCTTAGAGGGCGGCTATGGCTACACCTTC. Translated, it gives CASSLEGGYGYTF.

As regards this clone: Other DNA sequences of this sample code for an identical CDR3. The J gene is TRBJ2-7, the V gene TRBV30; tentatively, D is TRBD2 (6 bases). Looked up from germline, CDR1 is GTSNPN and CDR2 is SVGIG (reference sequence). V was shortened by 4 bases and J by 3 bases, with 7 bases between the two germline ends. The CDR3 length is 11 residues. The CDR3 loop is CAWTTSYEQYF. In DNA form, the CDR3 reads TGTGCCTGGACGACTAGCTACGAGCAGTACTTC.

This clone was detected a few times. This chain joins TRBV6-6 and TRBJ2-7, with TRBD2 as a possible D gene (6 bases). V dropped 2 bases and J dropped 0 bases, with 11 bases sitting between them. The CDR3 extends over 15 amino acids. Germline V gene sequence: CDR1 MNHNY, CDR2 SVGAGI (reference sequence). CDR3 region: CASSYGRQTSYEQYF. The CDR3 DNA sequence: TGTGCCAGCAGTTACGGGAGGCAGACCTCCTACGAGCAGTACTTC.

This clone has only a few counts. The rearrangement joins TRBV30 to TRBJ1-1, with a weak D call TRBD1 (6 bases). CDR1 is GTSNPN, CDR2 SVGIG, per germline (reference sequence). The CDR3 has 14 amino acids. Trimming removed 3 bases from V and 5 bases from J, with 16 bases in between. CDR3 DNA sequence: TGTGCCTGGAGCCCTTATACAGGGTGGACTGAAGCTTTCTTT. Protein: CAWSPYTGWTEAFF.